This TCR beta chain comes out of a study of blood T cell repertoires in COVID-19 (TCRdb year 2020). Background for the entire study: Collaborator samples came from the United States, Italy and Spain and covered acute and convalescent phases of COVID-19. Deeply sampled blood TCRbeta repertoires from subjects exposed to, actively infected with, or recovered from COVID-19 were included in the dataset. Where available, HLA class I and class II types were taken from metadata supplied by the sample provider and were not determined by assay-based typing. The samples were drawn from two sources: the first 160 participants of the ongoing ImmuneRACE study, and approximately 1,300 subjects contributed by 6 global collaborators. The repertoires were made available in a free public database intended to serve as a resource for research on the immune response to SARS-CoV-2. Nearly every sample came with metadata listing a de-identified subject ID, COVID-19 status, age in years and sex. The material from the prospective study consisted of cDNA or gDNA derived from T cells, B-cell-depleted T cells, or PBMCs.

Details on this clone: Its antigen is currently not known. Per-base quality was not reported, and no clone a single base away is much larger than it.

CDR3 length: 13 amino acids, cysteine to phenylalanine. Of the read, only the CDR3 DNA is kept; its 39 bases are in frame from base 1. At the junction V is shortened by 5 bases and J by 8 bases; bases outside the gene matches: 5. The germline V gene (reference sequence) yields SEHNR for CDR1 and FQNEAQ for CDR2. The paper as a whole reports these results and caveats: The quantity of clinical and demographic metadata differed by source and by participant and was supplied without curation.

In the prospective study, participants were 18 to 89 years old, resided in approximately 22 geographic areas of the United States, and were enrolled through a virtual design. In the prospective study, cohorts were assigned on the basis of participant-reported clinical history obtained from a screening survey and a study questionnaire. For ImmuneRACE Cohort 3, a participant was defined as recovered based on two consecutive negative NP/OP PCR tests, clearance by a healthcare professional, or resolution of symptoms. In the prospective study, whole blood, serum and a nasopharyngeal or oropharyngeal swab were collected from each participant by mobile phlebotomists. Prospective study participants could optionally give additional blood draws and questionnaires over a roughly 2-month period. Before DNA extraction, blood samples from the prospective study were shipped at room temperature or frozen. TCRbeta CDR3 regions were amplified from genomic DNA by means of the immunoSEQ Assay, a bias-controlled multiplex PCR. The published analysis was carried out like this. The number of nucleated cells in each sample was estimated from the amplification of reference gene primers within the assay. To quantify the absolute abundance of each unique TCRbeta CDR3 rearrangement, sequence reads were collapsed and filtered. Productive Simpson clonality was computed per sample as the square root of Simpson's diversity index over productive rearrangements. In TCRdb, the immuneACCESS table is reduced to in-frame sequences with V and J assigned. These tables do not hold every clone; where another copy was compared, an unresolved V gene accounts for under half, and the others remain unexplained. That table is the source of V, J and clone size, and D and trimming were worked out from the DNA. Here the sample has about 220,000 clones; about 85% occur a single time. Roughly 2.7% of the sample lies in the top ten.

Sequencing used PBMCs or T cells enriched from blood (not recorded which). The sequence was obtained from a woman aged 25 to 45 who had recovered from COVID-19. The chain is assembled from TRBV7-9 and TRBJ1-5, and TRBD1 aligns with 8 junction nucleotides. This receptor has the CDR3 CASSMDRAEPQHF. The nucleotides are TGTGCCAGCAGCATGGACAGGGCTGAGCCCCAGCATTTT.